This T cell receptor (beta chain) was captured in a study of T cells in narcolepsy. The CDR3 runs to 13 residues. Germline CDR1 MNHEY, CDR2 SMNVEV (reference sequence). Broader study findings: HCRT-specific and TRIB2-specific autoreactive clonotypes appeared among same-patient CSF and blood CD4+ clonotypes. In some patient and control memory CD4+ samples, autoreactive clones were absent.

The assay was immunoSEQ multiplex PCR, and TCRdb's table has in-frame clones only and misses some. Of about 13,000 clones in the sample, about 88% were seen once. A word on this clone: Its antigen remains unidentified.

Sequencing used CD45RA- memory CD4+ T cells from PBMCs. The gene calls are TRBV27 and TRBJ2-5; D ambiguous. The J call could be wrong; TRBJ2-7 is a better fit for the DNA end. The receptor comes from a human donor with narcolepsy. The CDR3 DNA is TGTGCCAGCAGTTTGAGGCGCTCCTACGAGCAGTACTTC. This encodes CASSLRRSYEQYF.